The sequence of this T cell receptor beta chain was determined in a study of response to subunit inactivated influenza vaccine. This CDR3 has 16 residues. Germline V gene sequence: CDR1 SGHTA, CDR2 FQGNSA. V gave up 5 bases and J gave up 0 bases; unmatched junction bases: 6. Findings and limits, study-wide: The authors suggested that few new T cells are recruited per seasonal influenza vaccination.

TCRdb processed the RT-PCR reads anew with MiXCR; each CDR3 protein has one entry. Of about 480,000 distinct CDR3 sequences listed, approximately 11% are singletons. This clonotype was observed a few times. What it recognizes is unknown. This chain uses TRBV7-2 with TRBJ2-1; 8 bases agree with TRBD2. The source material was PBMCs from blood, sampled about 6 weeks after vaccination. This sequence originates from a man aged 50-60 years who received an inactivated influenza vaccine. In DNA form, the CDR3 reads TGTGCCAGCAGCATAAAGAGCGGGAGCTCCTACAATGAGCAGTTCTTC. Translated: CASSIKSGSSYNEQFF.